These 4 T cell receptor beta chains came from one sample sequenced in a study of cytomegalovirus exposure and HLA in healthy donors. Both 60 Vbeta primers and 13 Jbeta primers went into the PCR. Profiling relied on immunoSEQ multiplex PCR, and the TCRdb table lists in-frame clones only, not all of them. The sample holds some 190,000 clones, 80% seen once. Sequencing input: PBMCs. These receptors were taken from a girl between 10 and 17 years old in good health and CMV-seropositive.

The chain is built from TRBV14 and TRBJ2-7; 7 nucleotides line up with TRBD2. Germline-derived CDR1 and CDR2 are SGHDN and FVKESK. This CDR3 region has 15 residues. The V segment lost 1 base and the J segment 4 bases; nucleotides outside the gene matches: 7. The CDR3 DNA is TGTGCCAGCAGCCAAGGCGGGCTAGCGGTTTACGAGCAGTACTTC. It is translated as CASSQGGLAVYEQYF.

The J gene is TRBJ1-2, the V gene TRBV28, with TRBD1 identical over 9 bases. Germline assignment: CDR1 MDHEN and CDR2 SYDVKM. The CDR3 has 15 residues. The trim removed 6 bases at V and 2 bases at J, leaving 7 bases unmatched. Here the CDR3 DNA reads TGTGCCAGCAGCTGGAGGGGACAGGGCAACTATGGCTACACCTTC. Translating gives CASSWRGQGNYGYTF.

The chain carries TRBV5-6 and TRBJ1-1; no firm D call. Germline loops: CDR1 SGHDT, CDR2 YYEEEE. The CDR3 spans 16 residues. The V and J ends lost 1 base and 0 bases respectively, with 13 bases between them. The CDR3 reads CASSLTPTGMNTEAFF. Written as DNA, the CDR3 is TGTGCCAGCAGCTTGACCCCTACCGGGATGAACACTGAAGCTTTCTTT.

The chain employs TRBV18 and TRBJ2-5; D not resolved. Germline V gene lookup returns CDR1 KGHSH and CDR2 LQKENI. V lost 3 bases and J lost 0, with 11 bases in between. There are 15 residues in the CDR3. The chain's CDR3 is CASSPNRWDQETQYF. DNA for the CDR3: TGTGCCAGCTCACCGAACAGATGGGACCAAGAGACCCAGTACTTC.